Following are 23 T cell receptor beta chains from one sample sequenced in a study of human T cells and chemical hapten exposure. TCRdb called the RACE reads again in MiXCR, with one record for every CDR3 protein. The sample records 150,000 to 200,000 distinct CDR3 sequences, approximately 15% being singletons. Time point defined: patch test 1, 2 weeks after DPC sensitization. Treatment here: therapeutic diphenylcyclopropenone sensitization with weekly scalp DPC. Sequenced material: whole blood, taken in connection with sensitization to the hapten diphenylcyclopropenone (DPC). The receptors were sampled from a woman in her thirties with alopecia areata. Some clones in this sample may be carry-over from other donors' samples.

The chain combines TRBV7-9 with TRBJ2-5; D unclear. The CDR3 has 15 residues. Germline CDR1 is SEHNR and CDR2 is FQNEAQ (reference sequence). Trimming took off 5 bases at V and 1 base at J, with 14 bases between the two ends. The CDR3 DNA sequence: TGTGCCAGCAGCCCGAGGAGCACAAGCCAAGAGACCCAGTACTTC. Amino acids: CASSPRSTSQETQYF.

This clonotype was seen at least ten times. This sequence joins TRBV19 and TRBJ2-7; unclear D gene. The V end lost 6 bases, the J end lost 1 base, and 7 bases lay between the germline ends. CDR3 length equals 12 residues. In germline, CDR1 is LNHDA, CDR2 SQIVND (reference sequence). The DNA for the CDR3 is TGTGCCAGTAGCACAGTTTCCTACGAGCAGTACTTC. Protein product: CASSTVSYEQYF.

This clonotype was counted ten times or more. The V and J genes are TRBV10-2 and TRBJ1-1, with D unclear. The CDR3 has 15 residues. Trimming cost V 2 bases and J 3 bases, with 13 bases left between them. Germline CDR1 reads WSHSY; CDR2 reads SAAADI. For the CDR3, the DNA is TGCGCCAGCAGTGAGGCGGCGAGATCTGACACTGAAGCTTTCTTT. This translates into CASSEAARSDTEAFF.

In this sample, this clonotype turned up a few times. The chain has TRBV5-1 and TRBJ2-7; D unclear. Trimming pared 4 bases from V and 5 bases from J, leaving 10 bases between. CDR3 length: 12 amino acids. CDR1 is SGHRS and CDR2 is YFSETQ in the germline V gene. The CDR3 DNA is TGCGCCAGCAGCCAAGGTATTCACGAGCAGTACTTC. Encoded protein: CASSQGIHEQYF.

V gene TRBV27 combines with J gene TRBJ2-7, with unresolved D. The CDR3 contains 14 residues. Per the germline V gene, CDR1 is MNHEY and CDR2 is SMNVEV (reference sequence). The V gene lost 0 bases and the J gene lost 3 bases, with 9 bases spanning the gap. The CDR3 reads CASSLSAQSYEQYF. CDR3 in DNA: TGTGCCAGCAGTTTATCCGCCCAGAGCTACGAGCAGTACTTC.

This clonotype was picked up many times. The chain uses TRBV7-9 and TRBJ1-4; 8 bases line up with TRBD1. CDR3 length: 15 amino acids. Germline values: CDR1 SEHNR, CDR2 FQNEAQ (reference sequence). Trimming removed 2 bases from V and 8 bases from J; junction bases left unmatched: 7. The DNA for the CDR3 is TGTGCCAGCAGCTTAAGGCGGCAGGGGGCCGAAAAACTGTTTTTT. Residues: CASSLRRQGAEKLFF. Using reference TRBV7-9 and TRBJ1-4 for the parts outside the CDR3, the full variable domain is DTGVSQNPRHKITKRGQNVTFRCDPISEHNRLYWYRQTLGQGPEFLTYFQNEAQLEKSRLLSDRFSAERPKGSFSTLEIQRTEQGDSAMYLCASSLRRQGAEKLFFGSGTQLSVL.

This clonotype was found a few times. This rearrangement joins TRBV27 to TRBJ1-5; possible D gene TRBD1, 5 bases. Germline-derived CDR1 and CDR2 are MNHEY and SMNVEV (reference sequence). Trimming removed 5 bases from V and 7 bases from J, with 9 bases in between. The CDR3 has 12 residues. CDR3: CASSNGAQPQHF. Here the CDR3 DNA reads TGTGCCAGCAGTAATGGGGCGCAGCCCCAGCATTTT.

CDR3 sequence: CASSFEGSNQPQHF. The CDR3 DNA reads TGTGCCAGCAGCTTCGAGGGTAGCAATCAGCCCCAGCATTTT. This chain links TRBV7-9 with TRBJ1-5; D call uncertain. Germline V gives CDR1 SEHNR, CDR2 FQNEAQ (reference sequence). Deletions cut 3 bases from V and 0 bases from J, with 6 bases between. The CDR3 loop spans 14 amino acids.

This clonotype was observed many times. J is TRBJ1-2 and V is TRBV29-1; TRBD1 matches at 8 bases. CDR3 size: 13 residues. With 5 bases clipped from V and 4 bases from J, the junction kept 6 bases outside the gene matches. CDR1 and CDR2 from the germline V gene are SQVTM and ANQGSEA. CDR3 region: CSVSGTGLYGYTF. The CDR3 DNA sequence: TGCAGCGTTTCCGGGACAGGCCTCTATGGCTACACCTTC. Filled out from reference TRBV29-1 and TRBJ1-2, the complete variable domain reads SAVISQKPSRDICQRGTSLTIQCQVDSQVTMMFWYRQQPGQSLTLIATANQGSEATYESGFVIDKFPISRPNLTFSTLTVSNMSPEDSSIYLCSVSGTGLYGYTFGSGTRLTVV.

The chain combines TRBV29-1 with TRBJ2-3; D call uncertain. The germline gives CDR1 SQVTM, CDR2 ANQGSEA. CDR3 length: 12 amino acids. V was clipped by 6 bases and J by 4 bases, with 11 bases between them. The CDR3 loop is CSVGRPSDTQYF. CDR3 nucleotides: TGCAGCGTGGGCAGGCCGTCAGATACGCAGTATTTT.

This clonotype was counted many times. The genes are TRBV5-8 and TRBJ1-2, with 8 nucleotides matching TRBD1. V shed 2 bases, J shed 4 bases, and the junction held 7 bases outside the gene matches. This CDR3 is built from 15 residues. Per the germline V gene, CDR1 is SGHTS and CDR2 is YDEGEE. Here the CDR3 reads CASSFRGTGSYGYTF. CDR3 nucleotides: TGTGCCAGCAGCTTCCGGGGGACAGGCAGCTATGGCTACACCTTC.

V and J are TRBV6-2 or TRBV6-3 and TRBJ2-7; D is unresolved. The CDR3 has 15 residues. Deletions cut 0 bases from V and 7 bases from J, with 16 bases between. The germline CDR1 and CDR2 sequences are MNHEY and SVGEGT. The CDR3 sequence is CASSYSAAGTMEQYF. For the CDR3, the DNA is TGTGCCAGCAGTTACTCCGCTGCTGGTACTATGGAGCAGTACTTC.

This clonotype was counted once. The chain joins TRBV14 to TRBJ1-2; D is possibly TRBD1 (5 bases). Germline values: CDR1 SGHDN, CDR2 FVKESK. The CDR3 has 16 amino acids. Trimming removed 6 bases from V and 0 bases from J, with 17 bases in between. Here the CDR3 DNA reads TGTGCCAGCAGTCGATTCCGGGACGGTTCTAACTATGGCTACACCTTC. Its translation: CASSRFRDGSNYGYTF.

This clonotype has only a few counts. The V and J genes are TRBV20-1 and TRBJ2-7; 9 bases are a match to TRBD1. The V gene's germline CDR1 is DFQATT and CDR2 SNEGSKA (reference sequence). The CDR3 consists of 14 residues. The ends lost 4 bases at V and 6 bases at J; junction bases unmatched: 10. CDR3 residues: CSATVSGQGREQYF. Here the CDR3 DNA reads TGCAGTGCTACGGTCTCGGGACAGGGCCGCGAGCAGTACTTC.

This clonotype occurred many times. The chain recombines TRBV10-1 with TRBJ1-1, with D hard to call. CDR1 is WNHNN, CDR2 SYGVQD, per germline (reference sequence). Between the trimmed V and J ends, which lost 6 bases and 1 base, there was a span of 18 bases. This CDR3 is built from 16 residues. The CDR3 coding sequence is TGCGCCAGCAGGGAACACACTAGAGCCTCGAACACTGAAGCTTTCTTT. This encodes CASREHTRASNTEAFF.

This clonotype was seen more than once but under ten times. The J gene is TRBJ2-1, the V gene TRBV18; weak D call: TRBD1 (6 bases). Germline values: CDR1 KGHSH, CDR2 LQKENI. This CDR3 region has 16 residues. The V gene lost 0 bases and the J gene lost 9 bases, with 18 bases spanning the gap. CDR3 loop: CASSPPGALPPSEQFF. The CDR3 DNA follows: TGTGCCAGCTCACCACCGGGGGCACTACCCCCAAGTGAGCAGTTCTTC.

The chain links TRBV28 to TRBJ1-2, with 9 nucleotides matching TRBD1. The V gene end was trimmed by 5 bases and the J gene end by 8 bases; junction bases not matched to a gene: 6. Germline CDR1 MDHEN, CDR2 SYDVKM. This CDR3 comprises 13 residues. The DNA of the CDR3 is TGTGCCAGCAGTCACGACAGGGGGAGAGGCTACACCTTC. This codes for CASSHDRGRGYTF.

This CDR3 reads CASSSQDSMVQFF. The CDR3 DNA reads TGTGCCAGCAGCTCCCAGGATTCTATGGTGCAGTTCTTC. The J gene is TRBJ2-1, the V gene TRBV13; no definite D call. The length of the CDR3 is 13 residues. V lost 4 bases and J 12 bases, leaving 16 bases between the germline ends. In germline, CDR1 is PRHDT, CDR2 FYEKMQ (reference sequence).

This clonotype has more than one count but fewer than ten. The chain recombines TRBV5-5 with TRBJ2-3; tentatively, D is TRBD2 (5 bases). This CDR3 has 14 amino acids. In germline, CDR1 is SGHKS, CDR2 YYEKEE (reference sequence). V was pared by 2 bases and J by 6 bases, with 13 bases between. This CDR3 is CASSFTGGQDTQYF. Written as DNA, the CDR3 is TGTGCCAGCAGCTTTACTGGAGGTCAGGATACGCAGTATTTT.

This clonotype was seen at least ten times. The rearrangement uses TRBV6-6 and TRBJ1-1; D perhaps matches TRBD1 (6 bases). The CDR3 totals 15 residues. V shed 0 bases and J shed 6 bases, with 14 bases lying between them. Germline-derived CDR1 and CDR2 are MNHNY and SVGAGI (reference sequence). The CDR3 spells CASSYSPGVGAEAFF. The CDR3 nucleotides are TGTGCCAGCAGTTACTCTCCAGGGGTCGGCGCTGAAGCTTTCTTT.

The chain links TRBV12-3 or TRBV12-4 to TRBJ1-6, with a tentative D call TRBD1 (5 bases). V lost 3 bases to trimming and J lost 9 bases, with 12 bases between them. This CDR3 comprises 14 residues. As DNA, the CDR3 is TGTGCCAGCAGTTTTGGACGGACAATTTCACCCCTCCACTTT. Encoded protein: CASSFGRTISPLHF.

This clonotype was detected many times. This chain joins TRBV4-1 and TRBJ1-2; 9 bases fit TRBD1. This CDR3 spans 16 amino acids. Germline CDR1 and CDR2: MGHRA and YSYEKL. V lost 1 base, J lost 8 bases, and 11 bases stayed unmatched. The CDR3 reads CASSQAGTGGSLGYTF. As DNA, the CDR3 is TGCGCCAGCAGCCAAGCTGGAACAGGGGGCTCCCTCGGCTACACCTTC.

This clonotype showed up just a few times. As DNA, the CDR3 is TGTGCCAGCAGTTTCGACAGGGGGCTGGGCAATCAGCCCCAGCATTTT. Residues: CASSFDRGLGNQPQHF. This rearrangement joins TRBV6-6 to TRBJ1-5; 10 bases are shared with TRBD1. V shed 4 bases, J shed 2 bases, and the junction held 5 bases outside the gene matches. The CDR3 consists of 16 residues. Germline V gene data show CDR1 as MNHNY and CDR2 as SVGAGI (reference sequence).